The T cell receptor beta chain described here comes from a study of CD8 T cells in ankylosing spondylitis. Study observations and caveats: Disease-linked clones reportedly concentrated significantly in matched ankylosing spondylitis synovial fluid. Certain motif variants had earlier been reported in reactive arthritis synovial fluid and blood. Seemingly distinctive of ankylosing spondylitis blood was a TCR beta motif formed by eight highly homologous variants.

This clonotype is labeled as medium-sized. What it binds is not known. One entry per CDR3 protein, called by TCRdb with MiXCR from the 5' RACE reads. In the table there are 10,000 to 15,000 distinct CDR3 sequences, 2.5% to 3% of which are singletons. Germline CDR1 reads SGDLS; CDR2 reads YYNGEE. There are 14 residues in the CDR3. The V gene end was trimmed by 5 bases and the J gene end by 7 bases; junction bases not matched to a gene: 10. The J gene is TRBJ2-5, the V gene TRBV9; 8 nucleotides align to TRBD2. Input material: blood, either unsorted or a sorted T cell fraction (not recorded which). The sequence was collected from a male donor with ankylosing spondylitis or in good health (not recorded which). In DNA form, the CDR3 reads TGTGCCAGCAGTGGGGCGGGGGGCCTTGGGACCCAGTACTTC. Translation gives CASSGAGGLGTQYF.